This entry concerns a single TCR beta chain. Its specificity is unknown. With random hexamers, reverse transcription was performed on about 0.45 to 1 ug of RNA. TCRdb passed the immunoSEQ multiplex PCR reads through MiXCR, listing each CDR3 protein once. The data contain about 240,000 distinct CDR3 sequences, almost 97% of them singletons. The data are from a study of CD8 T cells in Susac syndrome. Study in general: Each patient with Susac syndrome, at the time of blood draw, was therapy-naive, on corticosteroids, or on intravenous immunoglobulin alone. Study results and limitations: The authors acknowledged that their TCR sequencing and HLA analysis involved a relatively small number of individuals.

Trimming left V 9 bases short and J 5 bases short, with 2 bases between. The V gene's germline CDR1 is MDHEN and CDR2 SYDVKM. The CDR3 sequence is 9 residues long. The sequence was obtained from a human donor with Susac syndrome. The V gene is TRBV28, the J gene TRBJ2-1, with unresolved D. The sequenced sample was CD4+ T cells from PBMCs. CDR3 in amino acids: CARNNEQFF. CDR3 DNA: TGTGCCAGAAACAATGAGCAGTTCTTC.